Listed below are T cell receptor beta chains from one sample, sequenced in a study of cytomegalovirus exposure and HLA in healthy donors. TCRdb's copy holds only in-frame clones and misses some; the assay was immunoSEQ multiplex PCR. The sample shows more than 25,000 clones, roughly 60% of them seen only once. The sample comprised PBMCs. The receptor set was obtained from a male donor in good health and CMV-seropositive. The CDR3 runs from the conserved cysteine through the conserved F or W. The D gene is left open where the match is weak. The listing skips clone size in some rows; elsewhere it reads once, few, many or a size class.

d_call clone_size j_call v_call cdr3_nt cdr3_aa
TRBD2 NA TRBJ2-1 TRBV19 TGTGCCAGTAGTACCGGGACTAGCGGGAGGAATGAGCAGTTCTTC CASSTGTSGRNEQFF
NA few TRBJ1-1 TRBV6-5 TGTGCCAGCAGTTACTCGTCATTGGGAGGCACTGAAGCTTTCTTT CASSYSSLGGTEAFF
NA few TRBJ2-7 TRBV28 TGTGCCAGCTGCCTCAGGACAGTTGACCACGAGCAGTACTTC CASCLRTVDHEQYF
TRBD1 few TRBJ1-5 TRBV6-1 TGTGCCAGCAGGGGGACAGTTAATCAGCCCCAGCATTTT CASRGTVNQPQHF
NA once TRBJ1-6 TRBV5-1 TGCGCCAGCAGCTTGGCGGGGGGAACCTCCTATAATTCACCCCTCCACTTT CASSLAGGTSYNSPLHF
TRBD1 NA TRBJ2-2 TRBV5-6 TGTGCCAGCAGCTTGAAGGGGGCTTTGGGGGACGGGGAGCTGTTTTTT CASSLKGALGDGELFF
TRBD1 few TRBJ1-2 TRBV25-1 TGTGCCAGCAGTAAGTCCGGGACAGGGTATGGCTACACCTTC CASSKSGTGYGYTF
TRBD1 once TRBJ1-5 TRBV6-1 TGTGCCAGCAGTGAAGCTGGACAGGGCAATCAGCCCCAGCATTTT CASSEAGQGNQPQHF
TRBD1 NA TRBJ1-5 TRBV9 TGTGCCAGCAGCGCCGGGACAGGCAATCAGCCCCAGCATTTT CASSAGTGNQPQHF
NA NA TRBJ2-1 TRBV5-1 TGCGCCAGCAGACGGGGGGCCAGCTCCTACAATGAGCAGTTCTTC CASRRGASSYNEQFF
TRBD1 NA TRBJ1-3 TRBV5-1 TGCGCCAGCAGCATAGACAGGGGAACTGGAAACACCATATATTTT CASSIDRGTGNTIYF
TRBD1 NA TRBJ1-1 TRBV6-5 TGTGCCAGCAGAGGGGACAGGGGGAGAACTGAAGCTTTCTTT CASRGDRGRTEAFF
NA NA TRBJ1-1 TRBV7-9 TGTGCCAGCAGCTCCCCGACAGGAATGAACACTGAAGCTTTCTTT CASSSPTGMNTEAFF
NA NA TRBJ1-1 TRBV28 TGTGCCAGCAGCTCCGAGGGTTGGGAAGCTTTCTTT CASSSEGWEAFF
NA few TRBJ1-3 TRBV11-3 TGTGCCAGCAGCGCCACGGGAGGAAACACCATATATTTT CASSATGGNTIYF